These T cell receptor beta chains were read from a single sample in a study of breast tumors, draining lymph nodes, adjacent tissues. TCRdb re-derived calls from the multiplex PCR reads in MiXCR, one entry per CDR3 protein. The table lists 290,000 or so distinct CDR3 sequences, 30% of them singletons. The sample comprised axillary lymph node tissue. All receptors derive from a female donor with breast cancer. Some clones in this sample may be carry-over from other donors' samples. Both conserved end residues are trimmed from each CDR3.

j_call | v_call | cdr3_aa
TRBJ2-7 | TRBV19 | ASSIRRDRSYEQY
TRBJ2-1 | TRBV29-1 | SGYGGDLAEQF
TRBJ1-4 | TRBV5-1 | ASTEQGGGEKLF
TRBJ2-2 | TRBV12-3/TRBV12-4 | ASTQDRNTGELF
TRBJ2-7 | TRBV12-3/TRBV12-4 | ASSFQGVHEQY
TRBJ1-1 | TRBV30 | AWSVPVILGEGTEAF
TRBJ2-7 | TRBV20-1 | SARDRDGGRAYEQY
TRBJ2-2 | TRBV12-3/TRBV12-4 | ASSPNPGWRGHTGELF
TRBJ2-1 | TRBV11-3 | ASSSTGTSGNHEQF
TRBJ1-1 | TRBV6-5 | ASSYSSGGLTEAF
TRBJ2-5 | TRBV10-3 | AIQSGKGGETQY
TRBJ2-5 | TRBV5-4 | VSSPRTRETQY
TRBJ1-3 | TRBV7-8 | ASSLAGGNTIY
TRBJ2-3 | TRBV11-3 | ASSLGDPWRDTDTQY